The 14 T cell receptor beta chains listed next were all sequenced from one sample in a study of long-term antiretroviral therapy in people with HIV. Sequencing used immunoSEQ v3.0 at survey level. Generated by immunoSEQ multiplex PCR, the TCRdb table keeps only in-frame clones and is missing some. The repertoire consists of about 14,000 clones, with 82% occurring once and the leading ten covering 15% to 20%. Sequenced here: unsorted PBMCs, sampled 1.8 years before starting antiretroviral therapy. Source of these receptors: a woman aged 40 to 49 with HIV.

The CDR3 sequence: CASSLAPGLYEQYF. The CDR3 coding sequence is TGTGCCAGCAGCTTAGCACCCGGGCTCTACGAGCAGTACTTC. J is TRBJ2-7 and V is TRBV7-2; unclear D gene. V lost 0 bases, J lost 3 bases, and 9 bases lay in between. There are 14 residues in the CDR3. The germline gives CDR1 SGHTA, CDR2 FQGNSA.

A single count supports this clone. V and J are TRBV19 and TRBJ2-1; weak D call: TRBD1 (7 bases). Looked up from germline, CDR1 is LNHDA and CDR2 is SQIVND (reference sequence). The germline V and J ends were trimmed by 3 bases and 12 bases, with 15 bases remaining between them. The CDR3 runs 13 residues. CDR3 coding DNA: TGTGCCAGTAGTATCGGAGGGGGCGTTGGGCAGTTCTTC. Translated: CASSIGGGVGQFF.

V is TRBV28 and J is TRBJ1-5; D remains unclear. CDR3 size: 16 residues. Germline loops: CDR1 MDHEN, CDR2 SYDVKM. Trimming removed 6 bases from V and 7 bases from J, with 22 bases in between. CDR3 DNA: TGTGCCAGCAGCCTATTGAAATTTAATATAGAGCAGCCCCAGCATTTT. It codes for CASSLLKFNIEQPQHF.

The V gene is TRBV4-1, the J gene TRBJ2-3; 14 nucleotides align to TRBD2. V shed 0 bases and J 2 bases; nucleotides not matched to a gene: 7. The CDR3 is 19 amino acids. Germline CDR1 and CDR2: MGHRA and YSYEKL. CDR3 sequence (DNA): TGCGCCAGCAGCCAAGAACGAGGGACTAGCGGGAGCCACACAGATACGCAGTATTTT. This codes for CASSQERGTSGSHTDTQYF.

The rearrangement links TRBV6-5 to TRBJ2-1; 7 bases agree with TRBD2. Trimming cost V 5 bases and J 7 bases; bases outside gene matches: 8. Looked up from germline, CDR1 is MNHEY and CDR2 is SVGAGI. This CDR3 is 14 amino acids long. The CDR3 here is CASSNWEGWNEQFF. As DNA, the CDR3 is TGTGCCAGCAGTAATTGGGAGGGCTGGAATGAGCAGTTCTTC.

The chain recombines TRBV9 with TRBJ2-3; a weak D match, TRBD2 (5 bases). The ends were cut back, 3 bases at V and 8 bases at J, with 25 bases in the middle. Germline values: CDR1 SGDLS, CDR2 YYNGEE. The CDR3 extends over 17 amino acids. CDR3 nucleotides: TGTGCCAGCAGCGCTAGTTCTATAAGGATCGGACGGGGTACGCAGTATTTT. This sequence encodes CASSASSIRIGRGTQYF.

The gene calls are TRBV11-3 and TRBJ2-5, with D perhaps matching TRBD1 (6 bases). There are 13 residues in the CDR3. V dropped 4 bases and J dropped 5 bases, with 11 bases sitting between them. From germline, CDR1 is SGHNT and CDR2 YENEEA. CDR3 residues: CASSYTGQETQYF. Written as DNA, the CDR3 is TGTGCCAGCAGCTATACAGGGCAGGAGACCCAGTACTTC.

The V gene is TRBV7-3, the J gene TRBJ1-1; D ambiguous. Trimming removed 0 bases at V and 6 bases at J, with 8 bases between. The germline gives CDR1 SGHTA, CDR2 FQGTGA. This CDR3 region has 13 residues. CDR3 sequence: CASSLTGSAEAFF. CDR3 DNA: TGTGCCAGCAGCTTAACGGGGTCCGCTGAAGCTTTCTTT.

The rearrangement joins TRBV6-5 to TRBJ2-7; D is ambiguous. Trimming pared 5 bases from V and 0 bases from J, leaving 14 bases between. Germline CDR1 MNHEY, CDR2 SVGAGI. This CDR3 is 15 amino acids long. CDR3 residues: CASSRTYLNSYEQYF. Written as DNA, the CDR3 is TGTGCCAGCAGTCGTACCTACCTTAACTCCTACGAGCAGTACTTC.

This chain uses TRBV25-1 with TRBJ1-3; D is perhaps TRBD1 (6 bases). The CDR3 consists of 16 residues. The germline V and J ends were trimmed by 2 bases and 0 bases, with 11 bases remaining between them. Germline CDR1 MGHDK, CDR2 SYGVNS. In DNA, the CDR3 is TGTGCCAGCAGTGAACTGACAGGCACCTCTGGAAACACCATATATTTT. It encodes CASSELTGTSGNTIYF. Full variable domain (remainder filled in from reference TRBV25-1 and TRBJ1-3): EADIYQTPRYLVIGTGKKITLECSQTMGHDKMYWYQQDPGMELHLIHYSYGVNSTEKGDLSSESTVSRIRTEHFPLTLESARPSHTSQYLCASSELTGTSGNTIYFGEGSWLTVV.

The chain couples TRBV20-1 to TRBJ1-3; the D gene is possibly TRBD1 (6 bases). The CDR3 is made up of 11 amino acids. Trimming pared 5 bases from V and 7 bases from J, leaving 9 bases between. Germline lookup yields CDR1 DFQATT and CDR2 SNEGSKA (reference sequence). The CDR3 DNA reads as TGCAGTGCTGCTAGGGGGAACACCATATATTTT. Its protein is CSAARGNTIYF.

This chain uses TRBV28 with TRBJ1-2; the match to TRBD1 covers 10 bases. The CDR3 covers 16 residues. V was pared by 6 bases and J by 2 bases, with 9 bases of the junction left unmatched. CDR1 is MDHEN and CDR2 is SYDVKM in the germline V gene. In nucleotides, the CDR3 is TGTGCCAGCAGCCAATTCCCGGGACAGGGGAACTATGGCTACACCTTC. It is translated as CASSQFPGQGNYGYTF.

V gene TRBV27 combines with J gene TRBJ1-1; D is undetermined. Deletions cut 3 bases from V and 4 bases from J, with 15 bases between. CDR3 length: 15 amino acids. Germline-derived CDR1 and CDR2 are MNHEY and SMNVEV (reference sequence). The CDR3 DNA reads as TGTGCCAGCAGTTTGAGGCAGCTACCGACCACTGAAGCTTTCTTT. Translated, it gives CASSLRQLPTTEAFF.

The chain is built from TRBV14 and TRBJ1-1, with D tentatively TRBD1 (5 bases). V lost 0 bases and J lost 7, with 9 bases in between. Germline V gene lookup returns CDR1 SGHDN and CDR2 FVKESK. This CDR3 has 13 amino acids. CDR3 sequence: CASSQDLTDEAFF. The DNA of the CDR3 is TGTGCCAGCAGCCAAGATTTGACAGATGAAGCTTTCTTT.